The entry that follows covers one TCR beta chain sequence. This record belongs to a study of blood T cell repertoires in COVID-19. Only in-frame clones appear in the TCRdb table, and some are missing; sequencing was by immunoSEQ multiplex PCR. Of some 240,000 clones listed, around nine tenths were seen once; the top ten hold around 6.9%. Unmatched junction bases numbered 6, after V lost 3 bases and J lost 4 bases. Germline V gene lookup returns CDR1 MNHEY and CDR2 SVGEGT. This CDR3 region has 15 residues. This clonotype originated in a man aged 55 to 70 who had recovered from COVID-19. The sample was peripheral blood. J is TRBJ2-7 and V is TRBV6-2 or TRBV6-3, with 10 bases aligning to TRBD2. CDR3 bases: TGTGCCAGCAGTTATAAGGCTAGCGGGGGATACGAGCAGTACTTC. Residues: CASSYKASGGYEQYF.